Described below is a single TCR beta chain sequence and its context. Generated by immunoSEQ multiplex PCR, the TCRdb table keeps only in-frame clones and is missing some. In the table there are about 320,000 clones, roughly 88% of which are singletons. This specimen belongs to a study of blood T cell repertoires in COVID-19. On the study more broadly: Some COVID-19 samples were acute and others convalescent; all came from the United States, Italy and Spain. In each case, the material was cDNA or gDNA derived from T cells, B-cell-depleted T cells, or PBMCs.

Everyone who took part was roughly 18 to 100 years old, and they came from over 20 US areas. Either two negative PCRs, clearance, or symptom resolution qualified Cohort 3 donors as recovered. The CDR3 is 16 residues long. V lost 4 bases and J lost 0; bases outside the gene matches: 7. The germline V gene has CDR1 LNHDA and CDR2 SQIVND (reference sequence). The TCR sequence derives from a man between 25 and 39 years old who had recovered from COVID-19. The chain joins TRBV19 to TRBJ1-1, with 8 nucleotides matching TRBD1. Sequencing used PBMCs or T cells enriched from blood (not recorded which). The CDR3: CASSSRWDRLNTEAFF. CDR3 in DNA: TGTGCCAGTAGTAGTAGGTGGGACAGGTTGAACACTGAAGCTTTCTTT.